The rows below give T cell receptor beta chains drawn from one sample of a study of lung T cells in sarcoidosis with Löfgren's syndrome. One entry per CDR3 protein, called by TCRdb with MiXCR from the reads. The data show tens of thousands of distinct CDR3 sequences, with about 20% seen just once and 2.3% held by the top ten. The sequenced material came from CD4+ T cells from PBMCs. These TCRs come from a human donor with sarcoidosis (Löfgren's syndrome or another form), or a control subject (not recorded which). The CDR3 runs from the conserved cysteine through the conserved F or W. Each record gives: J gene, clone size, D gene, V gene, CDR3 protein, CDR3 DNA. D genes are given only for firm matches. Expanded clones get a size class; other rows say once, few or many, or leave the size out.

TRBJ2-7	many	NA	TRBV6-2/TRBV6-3	CASSYGLIYEQYF	TGTGCCAGCAGTTACGGGCTAATCTACGAGCAGTACTTC
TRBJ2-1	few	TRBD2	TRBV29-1	CSVGTSGSTEQFF	TGCAGCGTTGGGACTAGCGGGAGCACTGAGCAGTTCTTC
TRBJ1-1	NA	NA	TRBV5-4	CASSLGVRMITEAFF	TGTGCCAGCAGCTTGGGCGTCAGGATGATCACTGAAGCTTTCTTT
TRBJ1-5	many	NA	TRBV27	CASSLLAQPQHF	TGTGCCAGCAGTTTATTAGCTCAGCCCCAGCATTTT
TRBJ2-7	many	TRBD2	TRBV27	CASSPMRAGGPDEQYF	TGTGCCAGCAGTCCCATGCGAGCGGGAGGGCCAGACGAGCAGTACTTC
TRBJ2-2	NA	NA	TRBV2	CASSEAGELFF	TGTGCCAGCAGTGAAGCCGGGGAGCTGTTTTTT
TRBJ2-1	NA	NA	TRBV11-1	CASSPSGGPGEQFF	TGTGCCAGCAGTCCGTCCGGGGGGCCGGGTGAGCAGTTCTTC
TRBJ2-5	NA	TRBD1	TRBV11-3	CASSLGDRDGTQYF	TGTGCCAGCAGTTTGGGGGACAGGGATGGGACCCAGTACTTC
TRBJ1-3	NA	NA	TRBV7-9	CASTRSDTIYF	TGTGCCAGCACCCGTTCCGACACCATATATTTT
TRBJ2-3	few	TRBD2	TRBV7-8	CASSTWGGRSSTDTQYF	TGTGCCAGCAGCACCTGGGGGGGGAGATCTAGCACAGATACGCAGTATTTT
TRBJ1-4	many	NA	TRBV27	CASSFWSGLGHEKLFF	TGTGCCAGCAGTTTTTGGAGCGGGCTGGGGCATGAAAAACTGTTTTTT
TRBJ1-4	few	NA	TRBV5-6	CASSAARQGVGKLFF	TGTGCCAGCAGCGCGGCTCGTCAGGGAGTGGGAAAACTGTTTTTT
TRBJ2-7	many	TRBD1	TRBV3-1	CASSRQGGHEQYF	TGTGCCAGCAGCCGACAGGGGGGTCACGAGCAGTACTTC
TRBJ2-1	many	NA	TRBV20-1	CSAIYGTNDYNEQFF	TGCAGTGCTATTTACGGGACAAACGACTACAATGAGCAGTTCTTC
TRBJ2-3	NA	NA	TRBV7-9	CASSRGTSGQYF	TGTGCCAGCAGCCGGGGGACTTCGGGGCAGTATTTT
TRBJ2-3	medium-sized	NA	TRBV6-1	CASSRRDGITTDTQYF	TGTGCCAGCAGTAGAAGGGACGGAATAACCACAGATACGCAGTATTTT
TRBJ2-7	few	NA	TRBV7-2	CASSSGTPAYEQYF	TGTGCCAGCAGCTCCGGGACACCGGCCTACGAGCAGTACTTC
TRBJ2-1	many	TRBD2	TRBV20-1	CSARGGLAANEQFF	TGCAGTGCTAGAGGAGGACTAGCGGCGAATGAGCAGTTCTTC
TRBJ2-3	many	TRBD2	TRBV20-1	CSALAGYTDTQYF	TGCAGTGCTCTAGCGGGGTACACAGATACGCAGTATTTT
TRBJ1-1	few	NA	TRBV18	CASSSRLLDTEAFF	TGTGCCAGCTCATCAAGGCTCCTGGACACTGAAGCTTTCTTT
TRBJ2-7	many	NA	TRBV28	CASSVRSSAHF	TGTGCCAGCAGTGTCCGATCGTCGGCCCACTTC
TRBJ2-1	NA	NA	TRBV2	CASRKGGGTHEQFF	TGTGCCAGCAGAAAAGGGGGAGGGACCCATGAGCAGTTCTTC
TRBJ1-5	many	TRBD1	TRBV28	CASSRDDRDYQPQHF	TGTGCCAGCAGCCGGGACGACAGGGACTATCAGCCCCAGCATTTT
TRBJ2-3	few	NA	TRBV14	CASSQGAANTQYF	TGTGCCAGCAGCCAAGGGGCAGCGAATACGCAGTATTTT
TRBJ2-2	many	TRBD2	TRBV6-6	CASSYARTSGDTGELFF	TGTGCCAGCAGTTACGCTAGGACTAGCGGGGACACCGGGGAGCTGTTTTTT
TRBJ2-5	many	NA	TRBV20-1	CSPRPRTEETQYF	TGCAGCCCTAGGCCTCGGACAGAAGAGACCCAGTACTTC
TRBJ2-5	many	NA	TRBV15	CATSRPWGQETQYF	TGTGCCACCAGCAGACCCTGGGGGCAAGAGACCCAGTACTTC
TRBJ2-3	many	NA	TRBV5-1	CASSEDSPNTDTQYF	TGCGCCAGCAGCGAAGACTCCCCCAACACAGATACGCAGTATTTT
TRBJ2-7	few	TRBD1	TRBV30	CAWKAGQGFVNYEQYF	TGTGCCTGGAAAGCGGGACAGGGCTTTGTTAACTACGAGCAGTACTTC
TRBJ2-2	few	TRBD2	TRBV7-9	CAGGTSNTGELFF	TGTGCCGGGGGGACTAGCAACACCGGGGAGCTGTTTTTT
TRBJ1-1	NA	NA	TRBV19	CAGSRDRGTEAFF	TGTGCCGGTAGTAGGGACCGAGGCACTGAAGCTTTCTTT
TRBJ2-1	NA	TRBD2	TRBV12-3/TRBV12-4	CASSHSGRGDEQFF	TGTGCCAGCAGTCATAGCGGGAGGGGGGATGAGCAGTTCTTC
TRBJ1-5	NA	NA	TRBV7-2	CASSLVPGVDQPQHF	TGTGCCAGCAGCTTAGTTCCAGGGGTGGATCAGCCCCAGCATTTT
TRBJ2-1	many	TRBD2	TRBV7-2	CASSLVGTSGSNEQFF	TGTGCCAGCAGCTTAGTCGGGACTAGCGGGAGCAATGAGCAGTTCTTC
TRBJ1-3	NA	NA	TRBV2	CASKVDSSSGDTIYF	TGTGCCAGCAAGGTGGACAGTAGCTCTGGAGACACCATATATTTT
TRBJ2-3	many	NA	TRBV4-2	CASTNRGTDTQYF	TGTGCCAGCACCAACAGGGGCACAGATACGCAGTATTTT
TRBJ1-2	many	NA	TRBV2	CASRGQGDGYTF	TGTGCCAGTCGTGGCCAGGGAGATGGCTACACCTTC
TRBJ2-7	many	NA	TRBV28	CASTWSPTRLREQYF	TGTGCCAGCACCTGGAGCCCTACAAGGTTGCGTGAGCAGTACTTC
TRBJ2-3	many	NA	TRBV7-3	CASSPYFTDTQYF	TGTGCCAGCAGCCCCTATTTCACAGATACGCAGTATTTT
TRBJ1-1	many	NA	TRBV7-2	CASSLDWGGTEAFF	TGTGCCAGCAGCTTAGATTGGGGGGGGACTGAAGCTTTCTTT
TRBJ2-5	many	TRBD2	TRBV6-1	CASSYSGGQSETQYF	TGTGCCAGCAGTTATAGCGGGGGCCAATCCGAGACCCAGTACTTC
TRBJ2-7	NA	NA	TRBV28	CASRDGTGGSRTYF	TGTGCCAGCAGAGACGGGACTGGCGGTTCTCGGACGTACTTC
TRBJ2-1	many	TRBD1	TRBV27	CASSPVSTGTHEQFF	TGTGCCAGCAGTCCCGTATCGACAGGGACCCATGAGCAGTTCTTC
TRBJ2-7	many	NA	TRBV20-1	CSASLSSYEQYF	TGCAGTGCTTCATTGAGCTCCTACGAGCAGTACTTC
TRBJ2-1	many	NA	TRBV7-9	CASSKGRVDEQFF	TGTGCCAGCAGCAAAGGCAGGGTTGATGAGCAGTTCTTC
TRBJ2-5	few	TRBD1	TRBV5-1	CASSTAGGLQETQYF	TGCGCCAGCAGCACGGCAGGGGGCCTCCAAGAGACCCAGTACTTC
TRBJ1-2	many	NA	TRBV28	CASSNYHFGQGNGYTF	NA
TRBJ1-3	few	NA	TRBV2	CASSEAEGAGNTIYF	TGTGCCAGCAGTGAAGCGGAAGGGGCTGGAAACACCATATATTTT
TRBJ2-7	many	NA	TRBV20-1	CSAPRDGAYEQYF	TGCAGTGCTCCCCGAGACGGGGCCTACGAGCAGTACTTC